The clone carrying this T cell receptor (beta chain) was seen a few times. Antigen unknown. This CDR3 comprises 13 residues. J was trimmed by 10 bases and V by 4 bases; bases with no gene match: 6. Per the germline V gene, CDR1 is ENHRY and CDR2 is SYGVKD. Naive CD8 T cells were FACS-sorted by CD8+CD4-CCR7+CD45RA+ markers. TCRdb re-analysed the PCR reads in MiXCR, keeping a single row per CDR3 protein. The table lists approximately 36,000 distinct CDR3 sequences, roughly 20% of them singletons. This specimen comes from a study of molecular identifiers for immune sequencing clone quantification. General study findings and limits: Jurkat TCR RNA spiked in from one cell reportedly remained identifiable amid one million naive cells. Sizes of clones that are highly expanded could be underestimated (if identical TCR molecules share a barcode).

The clonotype was recovered from a human donor in good health. Some libraries in this study had Jurkat cell RNA spiked in. Material for sequencing was naive CD8+ T cells from blood, with Jurkat cell RNA spiked in. Regarding subset: FACS-sorted CD8+CD4-CCR7+CD45RA+ naive T cells. The chain joins TRBV10-3 to TRBJ2-1; 8 bases line up with TRBD2. The CDR3 DNA is TGTGCCATCAGTGGGGGGCCTAGCGGGGAGCAGTTCTTC. Translation: CAISGGPSGEQFF.